Following are 30 T cell receptor beta chains from one sample sequenced in a study of cytomegalovirus exposure and HLA in healthy donors (dated by TCRdb to about 2017). The library was made by the immunoSEQ multiplex PCR assay. For the multiplex PCR, a mixture combining 60 forward primers for TCR Vbeta segments and 13 reverse primers for TCR Jbeta segments was used. In TCRdb, the immuneACCESS table is reduced to in-frame sequences with V and J assigned. These tables do not hold every clone; where another copy was compared, an unresolved V gene accounts for under half, and the others remain unexplained. This sample comprises 150,000 to 200,000 clones, 60% to 85% of them detected only once. The ten largest make up over 3% of the sample. Material: PBMCs. These receptors were obtained from a female donor in good health and CMV-seronegative.

This rearrangement joins TRBV10-3 to TRBJ1-2; a possible D gene is TRBD1 (6 bases). Germline lookup yields CDR1 ENHRY and CDR2 SYGVKD. Trimming stripped 0 bases from V and 7 bases from J, with 12 bases between. The CDR3 covers 14 residues. CDR3 sequence (DNA): TGTGCCATCAGTGAGTCGAAAGGGGGATTTGGCTACACCTTC. Encoded protein: CAISESKGGFGYTF.

The CDR3 DNA is TGTGCCAGCAGCCAAGTGGGGGGAAGCTATGGCTACACCTTC. Amino acids: CASSQVGGSYGYTF. The chain carries TRBV4-2 and TRBJ1-2; TRBD1 is a possible D gene (5 bases). There are 14 residues in the CDR3. Germline values: CDR1 LGHNA, CDR2 YNFKEQ. Trimming pared 1 base from V and 4 bases from J, leaving 10 bases between.

The chain uses TRBV2 and TRBJ1-1; D perhaps matches TRBD1 (5 bases). CDR3 length equals 13 residues. Trimming took off 1 base at V and 10 bases at J, with 13 bases between the two ends. CDR1 SNHLY and CDR2 FYNNEI come from the germline V gene. CDR3 bases: TGTGCCAGCAGTGAAGAGGGTCCCGGGGGAGCTTTCTTT. This encodes CASSEEGPGGAFF. The full variable domain, with the rest looked up from reference TRBV2 and TRBJ1-1, is EPEVTQTPSHQVTQMGQEVILRCVPISNHLYFYWYRQILGQKVEFLVSFYNNEISEKSEIFDDQFSVERPDGSNFTLKIRSTKLEDSAMYFCASSEEGPGGAFFGQGTRLTVV.

The gene calls are TRBV27 and TRBJ2-7; weak D call: TRBD1 (6 bases). The CDR3 runs to 15 residues. Trimming left V 6 bases short and J 2 bases short, with 17 bases between. The germline CDR1 and CDR2 sequences are MNHEY and SMNVEV (reference sequence). CDR3 nucleotides: TGTGCCAGCAGCGCAACTACAGGGAAAACCTACGAGCAGTACTTC. Its protein is CASSATTGKTYEQYF.

The J gene is TRBJ1-3, the V gene TRBV30; D remains ambiguous. This CDR3 contains 13 residues. CDR1 and CDR2 (germline): GTSNPN, SVGIG (reference sequence). The V and J ends lost 1 base and 0 bases respectively, with 4 bases between them. CDR3 protein: CAWSDSSGNTIYF. CDR3 sequence (DNA): TGTGCCTGGAGTGACAGCTCTGGAAACACCATATATTTT.

This clone was recorded many times. V is TRBV6-5 and J is TRBJ1-2, with D perhaps TRBD1 (6 bases). This CDR3 has 16 amino acids. CDR1 is MNHEY and CDR2 is SVGAGI in the germline V gene. V gave up 0 bases and J gave up 0 bases, with 11 bases separating them. In nucleotides, the CDR3 is TGTGCCAGCAGTTACTCAGGGGGGGGAGCTAACTATGGCTACACCTTC. As protein: CASSYSGGGANYGYTF.

This clone was counted only a few times. CDR3 coding DNA: TGTGCCAGCAGCAGTTCGGGACAGGGTGGACCCCTCCACTTT. Its translation is CASSSSGQGGPLHF. The chain has TRBV9 and TRBJ1-6; TRBD1 aligns across 9 bases. Losses at the gene ends were 4 bases for V and 12 bases for J; bases not matched to a gene: 8. Germline values: CDR1 SGDLS, CDR2 YYNGEE. The CDR3 loop spans 14 amino acids.

The chain couples TRBV7-6 to TRBJ2-3; possible D gene TRBD1, 5 bases. Germline V gene lookup returns CDR1 SGHVS and CDR2 FNYEAQ. The CDR3 contains 13 residues. Trimming took off 0 bases at V and 4 bases at J, with 5 bases between the two ends. The CDR3 DNA sequence: TGTGCCAGCAGCTTAGCCAGGGCAGATACGCAGTATTTT. This codes for CASSLARADTQYF.

The V call is TRBV11-2, the J call TRBJ1-2; tentative D call: TRBD1 (5 bases). Trimming cost V 5 bases and J 6 bases, with 16 bases left between them. The CDR3 loop spans 14 amino acids. The germline V gene has CDR1 SGHAT and CDR2 FQNNGV. This chain's CDR3 is CASSTGETYDGYTF. The CDR3 coding sequence is TGTGCCAGCAGCACGGGGGAGACTTACGATGGCTACACCTTC.

The genes are TRBV19 and TRBJ1-1; weak D call: TRBD1 (6 bases). Germline loops: CDR1 LNHDA, CDR2 SQIVND (reference sequence). The CDR3 is made up of 15 amino acids. V lost 6 bases and J lost 0, with 14 bases in between. CDR3 sequence reads: CASRQQGVMNTEAFF. The CDR3 bases are TGTGCCAGTAGACAACAGGGCGTGATGAACACTGAAGCTTTCTTT.

The V call is TRBV5-1, the J call TRBJ1-2; no firm D call. From germline, CDR1 is SGHRS and CDR2 YFSETQ. This CDR3 is built from 14 residues. Trimming took 4 bases from V and 0 from J, leaving 10 bases between them. Written as DNA, the CDR3 is TGCGCCAGCAGCCAGGAACGGTCTAACTATGGCTACACCTTC. Its translation: CASSQERSNYGYTF.

V usage is TRBV5-1 and J usage is TRBJ2-7; TRBD2 might be the D (5 bases). V gave up 4 bases and J gave up 2 bases, with 16 bases separating them. CDR1 SGHRS and CDR2 YFSETQ come from the germline V gene. The CDR3 runs to 15 residues. The CDR3, as DNA: TGCGCCAGCAGCCTAAGCCCCGGGATTCCCTACGAGCAGTACTTC. Amino acid sequence: CASSLSPGIPYEQYF.

The chain couples TRBV13 to TRBJ1-5; no clear D gene. V was pared by 2 bases and J by 6 bases, with 5 bases between. This CDR3 is built from 12 residues. Germline CDR1 reads PRHDT; CDR2 reads FYEKMQ (reference sequence). CDR3 sequence: CASSLSSQPQHF. For the CDR3, the DNA is TGTGCCAGCAGCTTAAGCTCTCAGCCCCAGCATTTT.

The chain uses TRBV9 and TRBJ2-7, with D maybe TRBD1 (5 bases). Germline V gene sequence: CDR1 SGDLS, CDR2 YYNGEE. The length of the CDR3 is 14 residues. The germline V and J ends were trimmed by 0 bases and 6 bases, with 13 bases remaining between them. CDR3 sequence reads: CASSVAGFGSEQYF. The CDR3, as DNA: TGTGCCAGCAGCGTAGCAGGGTTCGGAAGCGAGCAGTACTTC.

J is TRBJ2-1 and V is TRBV2; D gene uncertain. The CDR3 has 11 amino acids. The germline CDR1 and CDR2 sequences are SNHLY and FYNNEI. Deletions cut 4 bases from V and 8 bases from J, with 6 bases between. CDR3 in amino acids: CASSVGYEQFF. The CDR3 region has the DNA TGTGCCAGCAGTGTGGGCTATGAGCAGTTCTTC.

The rearrangement uses TRBV7-3 and TRBJ2-6; D perhaps matches TRBD1 (5 bases). The CDR3 is 15 amino acids. Between the trimmed V and J ends, which lost 5 bases and 0 bases, there was a span of 8 bases. Germline V lookup: CDR1 SGHTA, CDR2 FQGTGA. The chain's CDR3 is CASSGTGSGANVLTF. DNA for the CDR3: TGTGCCAGCAGCGGCACAGGCTCTGGGGCCAACGTCCTGACTTTC.

This clone has only one observation. This chain links TRBV5-8 with TRBJ1-4, with 9 bases identical to TRBD1. V was clipped by 4 bases and J by 5 bases; unmatched bases: 3. This CDR3 has 14 amino acids. Germline CDR1 and CDR2: SGHTS and YDEGEE. The CDR3 DNA reads as TGTGCCAGCAGCATAGACAGGGGGAATGAAAAACTGTTTTTT. Translation: CASSIDRGNEKLFF.

This clone has a handful of counts. The chain employs TRBV5-1 and TRBJ2-7; TRBD2 agrees at 8 bases. CDR3 length: 14 amino acids. V dropped 2 bases and J dropped 5; count of bases not matched to a gene: 6. CDR1 and CDR2 (germline): SGHRS, YFSETQ. The CDR3 nucleotides are TGCGCCAGCAGCTTAAAAGCGGGAGCTAACGAGCAGTACTTC. Its protein product is CASSLKAGANEQYF.

The V gene is TRBV5-6, the J gene TRBJ1-5; D might be TRBD1 (6 bases). The CDR3 runs to 16 residues. In germline, CDR1 is SGHDT, CDR2 YYEEEE. Deletions cut 0 bases from V and 4 bases from J, with 14 bases between. The CDR3 reads CASSLGLGAVNQPQHF. The CDR3 DNA follows: TGTGCCAGCAGCTTGGGCCTGGGGGCGGTAAATCAGCCCCAGCATTTT.

V usage is TRBV5-1 and J usage is TRBJ2-3; 7 bases are shared with TRBD2. The CDR3 is 14 amino acids. CDR1 and CDR2 (germline): SGHRS, YFSETQ. V trimming: 2 bases; J trimming: 2 bases; junction bases outside the gene matches: 2. The CDR3 spells CASSFGGNTDTQYF. CDR3 coding DNA: TGCGCCAGCAGCTTCGGGGGGAACACAGATACGCAGTATTTT.

This clone was observed a few times. The rearrangement joins TRBV7-2 to TRBJ1-6; D not certain. Germline CDR1 is SGHTA and CDR2 is FQGNSA. Trimming took off 2 bases at V and 0 bases at J, with 5 bases between the two ends. CDR3 length: 15 residues. The DNA for the CDR3 is TGTGCCAGCAGCTTACACAGCTCCTATAATTCACCCCTCCACTTT. Translated: CASSLHSSYNSPLHF.

This clone turned up a few times. The V and J genes are TRBV5-5 and TRBJ2-7; 7 nucleotides agree with TRBD1. This CDR3 has 14 residues. The junction had 6 bases not matched to a gene; V was cut back by 4 bases and J by 2 bases. Germline V gives CDR1 SGHKS, CDR2 YYEKEE (reference sequence). The CDR3 DNA follows: TGTGCCAGCAGCCCCGGGACAGTACCCTACGAGCAGTACTTC. Its protein is CASSPGTVPYEQYF.

This sequence joins TRBV5-8 and TRBJ2-3; 13 bases match TRBD2. The germline V gene encodes CDR1 SGHTS and CDR2 YDEGEE. CDR3 length: 17 residues. J gave up 3 bases and V 2 bases, and 6 bases lay outside the gene matches. The CDR3 sequence: CASSLRRLAGGTDTQYF. CDR3 nucleotides: TGTGCCAGCAGCTTACGAAGACTAGCGGGGGGAACAGATACGCAGTATTTT.

A single count supports this clone. The rearrangement links TRBV5-6 to TRBJ2-7, with 9 bases aligning to TRBD2. Germline values: CDR1 SGHDT, CDR2 YYEEEE. The CDR3 contains 16 residues. Unmatched junction bases numbered 15, after V lost 4 bases and J lost 7 bases. CDR3 bases: TGTGCCAGCAGCAGGACGACTAGCGGCCCTCCGGGTGAGCAGTACTTC. This codes for CASSRTTSGPPGEQYF.

The chain is built from TRBV2 and TRBJ2-7, with D possibly being TRBD2 (6 bases). CDR1 SNHLY and CDR2 FYNNEI come from the germline V gene. The CDR3 contains 16 residues. The V gene lost 3 bases and the J gene lost 7 bases, with 22 bases spanning the gap. In DNA form, the CDR3 reads TGTGCCAGCAGTGATCTTTTTCCCGGGAGCGTTGGTGAGCAGTACTTC. Its protein is CASSDLFPGSVGEQYF. Full variable domain (remainder filled in from reference TRBV2 and TRBJ2-7): EPEVTQTPSHQVTQMGQEVILRCVPISNHLYFYWYRQILGQKVEFLVSFYNNEISEKSEIFDDQFSVERPDGSNFTLKIRSTKLEDSAMYFCASSDLFPGSVGEQYFGPGTRLTVT.

V gene TRBV9 combines with J gene TRBJ2-7; 9 bases map to TRBD1. There are 15 residues in the CDR3. Germline V gives CDR1 SGDLS, CDR2 YYNGEE. The V and J ends lost 4 bases and 7 bases, in that order; junction bases with no gene match: 12. DNA for the CDR3: TGTGCCAGCAGCCCCTGGGGACAGGGCGAAGGGGAGCAGTACTTC. This gives the protein CASSPWGQGEGEQYF.

The V call is TRBV7-3, the J call TRBJ1-6; 7 nucleotides align to TRBD1. Germline loops: CDR1 SGHTA, CDR2 FQGTGA. The length of the CDR3 is 15 residues. V was pared by 5 bases and J by 10 bases, with 11 bases of the junction left unmatched. This chain's CDR3 is CASSLTGEVGSPLHF. Here the CDR3 DNA reads TGTGCCAGCAGCCTTACAGGGGAAGTTGGATCACCCCTCCACTTT. The whole variable domain, remainder taken from reference TRBV7-3 and TRBJ1-6, is GAGVSQTPSNKVTEKGKYVELRCDPISGHTALYWYRQSLGQGPEFLIYFQGTGAADDSGLPNDRFFAVRPEGSVSTLKIQRTERGDSAVYLCASSLTGEVGSPLHFGNGTRLTVT.

The chain employs TRBV27 and TRBJ2-7; 9 bases fit TRBD2. CDR1 and CDR2 (germline): MNHEY, SMNVEV (reference sequence). Trimming removed 6 bases from V and 1 base from J; junction bases left unmatched: 13. The CDR3 covers 17 residues. The DNA for the CDR3 is TGTGCCAGCAGCCTAGGGGCACTAGCGGGTCTATCCTACGAGCAGTACTTC. Amino acid sequence: CASSLGALAGLSYEQYF.

The chain uses TRBV28 and TRBJ1-1, with D possibly TRBD1 on 5 matching bases. The V gene lost 2 bases and the J gene lost 1 base, with 11 bases spanning the gap. The germline V gene has CDR1 MDHEN and CDR2 SYDVKM. The CDR3 is 15 amino acids. The CDR3 DNA sequence: TGTGCCAGCAGTTTACCCCCGGGGGGGAACACTGAAGCTTTCTTT. Amino acid sequence: CASSLPPGGNTEAFF.

This clone was counted between two and nine times. The chain is built from TRBV7-2 and TRBJ2-7; maybe TRBD1 (6 bases). This CDR3 contains 14 residues. With 6 bases removed from V and 3 bases from J, the gap between germline ends came to 15 bases. CDR1 and CDR2 from the germline V gene are SGHTA and FQGNSA. The CDR3 region has the DNA TGTGCCAGCAGACTTATGACAGGCCACTACGAGCAGTACTTC. This encodes CASRLMTGHYEQYF.